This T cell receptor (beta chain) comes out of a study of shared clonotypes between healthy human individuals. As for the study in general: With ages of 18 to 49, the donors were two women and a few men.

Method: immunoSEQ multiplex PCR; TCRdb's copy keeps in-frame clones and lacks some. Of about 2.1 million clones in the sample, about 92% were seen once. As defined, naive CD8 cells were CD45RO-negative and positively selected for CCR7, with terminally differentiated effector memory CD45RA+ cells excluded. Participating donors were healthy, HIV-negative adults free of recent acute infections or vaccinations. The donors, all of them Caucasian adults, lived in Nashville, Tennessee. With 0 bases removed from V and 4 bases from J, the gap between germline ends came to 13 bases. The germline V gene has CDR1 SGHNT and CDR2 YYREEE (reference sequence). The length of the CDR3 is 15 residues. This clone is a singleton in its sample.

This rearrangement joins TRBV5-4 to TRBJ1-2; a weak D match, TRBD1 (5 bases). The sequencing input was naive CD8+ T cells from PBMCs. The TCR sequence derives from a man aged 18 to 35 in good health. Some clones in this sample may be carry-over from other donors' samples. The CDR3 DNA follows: TGTGCCAGCAGCTTGGCCGGTGACAGAGTCTATGGCTACACCTTC. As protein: CASSLAGDRVYGYTF.